This T cell receptor (beta chain) came from a study of shared clonotypes between healthy human individuals. It was across several immunoSEQ plates that each subset's genomic DNA was evenly split. Original data processing: Filtering differed for immunoSEQ, which gave only junction sequences without quality scores. The method was immunoSEQ multiplex PCR; TCRdb's version includes in-frame clones alone and lacks a portion of them. V and J calls plus clone size are reproduced from that table; the DNA served to infer D and trimming. This sample has over 950,000 clones, with roughly 77% found just once. This clone was picked up one time. This CDR3 comprises 13 residues. The germline V and J ends were trimmed by 2 bases and 1 base, with 5 bases remaining between them. Germline lookup yields CDR1 MGHRA and CDR2 YSYEKL.

This clonotype was obtained from a man between 18 and 29 years old in good health. Some clones in this sample may be carry-over from other donors' samples. Sequencing was carried out using memory CD4+ T cells from PBMCs. Sample subset: CD45RA-negative fraction. This chain connects TRBV4-1 to TRBJ1-1; no reliable D call. The CDR3: CASSQRTNTEAFF. CDR3 coding DNA: TGCGCCAGCAGCCAACGTACGAACACTGAAGCTTTCTTT.